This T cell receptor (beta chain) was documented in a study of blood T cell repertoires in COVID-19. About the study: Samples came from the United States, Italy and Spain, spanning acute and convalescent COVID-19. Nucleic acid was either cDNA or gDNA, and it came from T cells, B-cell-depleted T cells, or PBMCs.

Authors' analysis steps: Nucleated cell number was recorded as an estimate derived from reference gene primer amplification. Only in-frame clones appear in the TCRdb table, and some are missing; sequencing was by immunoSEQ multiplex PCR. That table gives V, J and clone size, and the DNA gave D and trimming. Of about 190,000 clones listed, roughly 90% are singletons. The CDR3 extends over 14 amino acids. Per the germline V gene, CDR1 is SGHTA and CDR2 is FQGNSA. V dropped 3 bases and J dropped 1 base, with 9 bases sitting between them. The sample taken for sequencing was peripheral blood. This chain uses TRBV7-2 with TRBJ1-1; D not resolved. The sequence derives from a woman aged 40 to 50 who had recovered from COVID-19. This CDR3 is CASSFTRGNTEAFF. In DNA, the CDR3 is TGTGCCAGCAGCTTTACTCGGGGGAACACTGAAGCTTTCTTT.